These T cell receptor beta chains were read from a single sample in a study of naive and memory T cell subsets. MiXCR, applied by TCRdb to the UMI-ligation and nested PCR reads, yields one record per CDR3 protein. The sample yields about 150,000 distinct CDR3 sequences, over 20% seen once. The sequenced sample was naive CD4+ T cells from blood. The receptor set was obtained from a human donor in good health. Both conserved end residues are part of each CDR3. Fields, in order: clone size, V gene, D gene, J gene, CDR3 DNA, CDR3 protein. A D gene is named only where the DNA matches it firmly. Not every row has a clone size; where given, it reads once, few, many or a size class.

NA	TRBV19	TRBD1	TRBJ1-2	TGTGCCAGTAGTACAGGGGGTTCCTATGGCTACACCTTC	CASSTGGSYGYTF
few	TRBV6-6	TRBD2	TRBJ2-3	TGTGCCAGCAGTTTCGATACTAGCGGGAGGACCGGGTTCACAGATACGCAGTATTTT	CASSFDTSGRTGFTDTQYF
once	TRBV5-1	NA	TRBJ2-7	TGCGCCAGCAGCCCTGGGGGGATCTACGAGCAGTACTTC	CASSPGGIYEQYF
few	TRBV28	NA	TRBJ2-7	TGTGCCAGCAGTTTAAGGCCCGAGCAGTACTTC	CASSLRPEQYF
NA	TRBV7-8	NA	TRBJ1-5	TGTGCCAGCAGCTTAGTAGCGGGGAGGGGACTAAATCAGCCCCAGCATTTT	CASSLVAGRGLNQPQHF
many	TRBV11-2	NA	TRBJ2-7	TGTGCCAGCACCATCGGAAGAGGTAAAGCCTACGAGCAGTACTTC	CASTIGRGKAYEQYF
few	TRBV12-3/TRBV12-4	NA	TRBJ1-4	TGTGCCAGCATGTCGGTCGGGCCTAATGAAAAACTGTTTTTT	CASMSVGPNEKLFF
NA	TRBV6-2/TRBV6-3	TRBD1	TRBJ2-5	TGTGCCAGCAGTTACTCCGGGACAGGGGGTCAAGAGACCCAGTACTTC	CASSYSGTGGQETQYF
NA	TRBV5-6	TRBD1	TRBJ1-5	TGTGCCAGCAGCTGGGGGACAGGGGGCGATCAGCCCCAGCATTTT	CASSWGTGGDQPQHF
many	TRBV20-1	TRBD2	TRBJ2-1	TGCAGTGCTAGAGTGACGGGGACTAGCGGGAGTAGTTCCTACAATGAGCAGTTCTTC	CSARVTGTSGSSSYNEQFF
once	TRBV29-1	NA	TRBJ2-3	TGCAGCGTTGGCAATGTAGTAAGAAAAGATACGCAGTATTTT	CSVGNVVRKDTQYF
few	TRBV7-6	NA	TRBJ2-7	TGTGCCAGCAGCCGATCTAGGGACGGAAACTACGAGCAGTACTTC	CASSRSRDGNYEQYF
few	TRBV7-2	TRBD1	TRBJ1-5	TGTGCCAGCAGCTTAGACCGGGACAGGGGGCCATATAGCAATCAGCCCCAGCATTTT	CASSLDRDRGPYSNQPQHF
NA	TRBV5-1	NA	TRBJ2-2	TGCGCCAGCAGCTTGGAGTGGGCGCCCGAGCTGTTTTTT	CASSLEWAPELFF
few	TRBV5-1	NA	TRBJ2-7	TGCGCCAGCAGCTTAAATATGAGGGGAATGAGGTCCTACGAGCAGTACTTC	CASSLNMRGMRSYEQYF
NA	TRBV25-1	NA	TRBJ1-1	TGTGCCAGCAGTCCAGGGGTTTGGACTGAAGCTTTCTTT	CASSPGVWTEAFF
NA	TRBV19	NA	TRBJ1-1	TGTGCCAGTAGTCCGCAGGCCCTGGGGACTGAAGCTTTCTTT	CASSPQALGTEAFF